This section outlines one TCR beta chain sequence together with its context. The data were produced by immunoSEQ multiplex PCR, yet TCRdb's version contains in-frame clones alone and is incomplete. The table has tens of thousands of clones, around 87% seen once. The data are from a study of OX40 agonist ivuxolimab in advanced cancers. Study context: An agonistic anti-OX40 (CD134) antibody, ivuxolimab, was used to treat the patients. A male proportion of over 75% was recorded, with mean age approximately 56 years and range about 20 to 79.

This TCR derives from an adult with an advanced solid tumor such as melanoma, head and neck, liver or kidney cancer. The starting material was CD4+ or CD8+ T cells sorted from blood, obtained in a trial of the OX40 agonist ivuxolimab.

The CDR3 loop reads CASSLVGETQYF. The CDR3 coding sequence is TGCGCCAGCAGCTTGGTCGGGGAGACCCAGTACTTC. The chain combines TRBV5-1 with TRBJ2-5, with D unclear. The length of the CDR3 is 12 residues. The ends were cut back, 0 bases at V and 5 bases at J, with 5 bases in the middle. Germline V lookup: CDR1 SGHRS, CDR2 YFSETQ.